This passage covers 12 T cell receptor beta chains from one sample sequenced in a study of identical twins. TCRdb passed the 5' RACE reads through MiXCR, listing each CDR3 protein once. The sample shows 1.5 million to 2 million distinct CDR3 sequences, under 35% of them seen only once. The sample comprised cord blood. These TCRs come from a newborn girl in good health.

This clonotype was recorded once. Likely a read error: the CDR3 ends without its conserved phenylalanine or tryptophan. The chain is built from TRBV20-1 and TRBJ2-3, with D maybe TRBD2 (6 bases). Germline CDR1 DFQATT, CDR2 SNEGSKA (reference sequence). The CDR3 is made up of 15 amino acids. V lost 4 bases and J 4 bases, leaving 18 bases between the germline ends. The CDR3 DNA follows: TGCAGTGCTAAGCGACTAGACGGTGGCGCAGATACGCAGTATCTT. Translated, it gives CSAKRLDGGADTQYL.

The J gene is TRBJ1-1, the V gene TRBV7-8, with a tentative D call TRBD1 (5 bases). Looked up from germline, CDR1 is SGHVS and CDR2 is FQNEAQ. The germline V and J ends were trimmed by 1 base and 5 bases, with 14 bases remaining between them. The CDR3 has 15 residues. The CDR3 DNA follows: TGTGCCAGCAGCTTAGGGGTCAGGGTGAGGACTGAAGCTTTCTTT. It codes for CASSLGVRVRTEAFF.

V is TRBV6-5 and J is TRBJ2-7; 7 bases align to TRBD1. Trimming took 6 bases from V and 6 from J; bases not matched to a gene: 8. The germline CDR1 and CDR2 sequences are MNHEY and SVGAGI. The CDR3 runs to 13 residues. This chain's CDR3 is CASSPTGLGEQYF. CDR3 sequence (DNA): TGTGCCAGCAGCCCGACAGGGCTAGGCGAGCAGTACTTC.

As DNA, the CDR3 is TGTGCCAGCAGTTTGGACAGGGGGCGTTCTAATGAAAAACTGTTTTTT. The encoded protein is CASSLDRGRSNEKLFF. V usage is TRBV2 and J usage is TRBJ1-4, with 11 bases lining up with TRBD1. Germline V gene sequence: CDR1 SNHLY, CDR2 FYNNEI. J gave up 3 bases and V 5 bases, and 5 bases lay outside the gene matches. The CDR3 spans 16 residues.

The chain recombines TRBV5-1 with TRBJ2-3; the D is unclear. Trimming stripped 2 bases from V and 5 bases from J, with 6 bases between. The CDR3 consists of 12 residues. Germline V CDR1 and CDR2: SGHRS, YFSETQ. CDR3 sequence (DNA): TGCGCCAGCAGCTTTCTGTTAGATACGCAGTATTTT. Amino acids: CASSFLLDTQYF.

V gene TRBV12-3 or TRBV12-4 combines with J gene TRBJ2-7, with TRBD2 as a possible D gene (5 bases). The DNA matches TRBJ2-5 better at its end, which makes the J call doubtful. The CDR3 spans 13 residues. The CDR3 here is CASRRRGEETQYF. CDR3 sequence (DNA): TGTGCCAGCCGCAGACGGGGTGAGGAGACCCAGTACTTC.

As to this clonotype: This may come from a read error, since a much larger clone is one base off. This rearrangement joins TRBV6-2 or TRBV6-3 to TRBJ1-2, with D unresolved. V lost 1 base and J 3 bases, leaving 3 bases between the germline ends. The CDR3 is 12 amino acids. Germline values: CDR1 MNHEY, CDR2 SVGEGT. CDR3 coding DNA: TGTGCCAGCAGTTACTTGGACTATGGCTACACCTTC. It codes for CASSYLDYGYTF.

This clonotype was found a few times. The gene calls are TRBV12-3 or TRBV12-4 and TRBJ2-7; TRBD2 might be the D (5 bases). V was clipped by 6 bases and J by 0 bases, with 12 bases between them. The CDR3 loop spans 14 amino acids. The CDR3 DNA follows: TGTGCCAGCAGCCCCACTAGGTTCTCCTACGAGCAGTACTTC. It codes for CASSPTRFSYEQYF.

The V and J genes are TRBV28 and TRBJ2-7; tentative D call: TRBD1 (5 bases). The V end was cut by 6 bases, the J end by 7 bases, with 31 bases between. The CDR3 is 18 residues long. CDR1 is MDHEN and CDR2 is SYDVKM in the germline V gene. The CDR3 here is CASRQGGSPPLRDNEQYF. In DNA form, the CDR3 reads TGTGCCAGCAGGCAGGGTGGATCCCCCCCGCTCCGAGACAATGAGCAGTACTTC.

J is TRBJ2-7 and V is TRBV6-1; D possibly corresponds to TRBD2 (6 bases). The V end lost 0 bases, the J end lost 1 base, and 19 bases lay between the germline ends. CDR1 and CDR2 from the germline V gene are MNHNS and SASEGT. The length of the CDR3 is 18 residues. The CDR3 protein is CASSEAVRRAGQSYEQYF. CDR3 DNA sequence: TGTGCCAGCAGTGAAGCGGTGAGGAGGGCAGGGCAGTCCTACGAGCAGTACTTC.

J is TRBJ2-7 and V is TRBV20-1; 8 nucleotides line up with TRBD1. J lost 2 bases, V lost 0 bases, and 6 bases had no gene match. This CDR3 comprises 15 residues. Germline V gene data show CDR1 as DFQATT and CDR2 as SNEGSKA (reference sequence). This chain's CDR3 is CSARDGRGQAYEQYF. Written as DNA, the CDR3 is TGCAGTGCTAGAGATGGTAGGGGACAGGCCTACGAGCAGTACTTC.

This chain connects TRBV12-3 or TRBV12-4 to TRBJ2-2; the D is unclear. Trimming shortened V by 3 bases and J by 0 bases, and 11 bases separated the two germline ends. The CDR3 has 16 amino acids. The CDR3 loop is CASSLASWPNTGELFF. DNA for the CDR3: TGTGCCAGCAGTTTGGCGTCTTGGCCGAACACCGGGGAGCTGTTTTTT.